This is a list of T cell receptor beta chains from one sample in a study of CD8+ T cells in alopecia areata. Method: immunoSEQ multiplex PCR; TCRdb's copy keeps in-frame clones and lacks some. The table shows 200,000 or so clones, with 55% to 75% occurring only once. Sequences were derived from CD4+ T cells sorted from blood, sampled at week 24, from a patient treated with tofacitinib. The receptors here all came from a human donor with alopecia areata. Both conserved end residues are part of each CDR3. Each record gives: clone size, V gene, J gene, D gene, CDR3 protein, CDR3 DNA. A D gene is named only where the DNA matches it firmly. The listing skips clone size in some rows; elsewhere it reads once, few, many or a size class.

>few|TRBV18|TRBJ2-7|.
CASSPLGGSYEQYF
TGTGCCAGCTCACCATTGGGGGGCTCCTACGAGCAGTACTTC
>.|TRBV30|TRBJ2-1|TRBD2
CAWSVLSSGVNEQFF
TGTGCCTGGAGTGTACTGTCTAGCGGGGTTAATGAGCAGTTCTTC
>.|TRBV5-6|TRBJ1-5|.
CASSLRGRQPQHF
TGTGCCAGCAGCCTCCGTGGAAGACAGCCCCAGCATTTT
>.|TRBV5-1|TRBJ2-6|.
CASSLVAGANVLTF
TGCGCCAGCAGCTTGGTAGCTGGGGCCAACGTCCTGACTTTC
>.|TRBV5-4|TRBJ2-3|.
CASSPSGIAQYF
TGTGCCAGCAGCCCCTCAGGGATCGCGCAGTATTTT
>once|TRBV29-1|TRBJ2-3|.
CSVEDFTGLGRIRTDTQYF
TGCAGCGTTGAAGATTTCACTGGCCTGGGACGCATCCGCACAGATACGCAGTATTTT
>.|TRBV30|TRBJ2-7|.
CAWNSGTSYEQYF
TGTGCCTGGAACAGCGGAACATCCTACGAGCAGTACTTC
>.|TRBV7-3|TRBJ2-7|.
CASSLDRSYEQYF
TGTGCCAGCAGCTTAGACAGATCCTACGAGCAGTACTTC
>few|TRBV25-1|TRBJ2-1|.
CASSDGGSNEQFF
TGTGCCAGCAGTGATGGGGGCTCCAATGAGCAGTTCTTC
>.|TRBV4-1|TRBJ2-1|.
CASSQGGASSSYNEQFF
TGCGCCAGCAGCCAAGGGGGGGCCAGCAGCTCCTACAATGAGCAGTTCTTC
>.|TRBV6-5|TRBJ2-7|TRBD1
CASRPTTDRGHEQYF
TGTGCCAGCAGACCCACCACGGACAGGGGACACGAGCAGTACTTC
>.|TRBV4-1|TRBJ2-6|.
CASSLQGTRSGANVLTF
TGCGCCAGCAGCCTACAGGGTACCCGCTCTGGGGCCAACGTCCTGACTTTC
>.|TRBV30|TRBJ2-7|TRBD1
CARDRGPREQYF
TGTGCCCGTGACAGGGGACCGCGAGAGCAGTACTTC
>.|TRBV25-1|TRBJ2-1|.
CASRVTGSHHNEQFF
TGTGCCAGCAGAGTAACCGGGAGCCATCACAATGAGCAGTTCTTC
>.|TRBV5-1|TRBJ1-4|TRBD1
CASSTTTGRNEKLFF
TGCGCCAGCAGCACGACGACAGGGAGAAATGAAAAACTGTTTTTT
>.|TRBV14|TRBJ1-1|.
CASSQKNTEAFF
TGTGCCAGCAGCCAAAAGAACACTGAAGCTTTCTTT
>.|TRBV6-6|TRBJ2-3|TRBD2
CASSYAPTSGTDTQYF
TGTGCCAGCAGTTACGCTCCCACTAGCGGCACAGATACGCAGTATTTT
>.|TRBV7-6|TRBJ2-7|.
CASSLGTTHEQYF
TGTGCCAGCAGCTTAGGGACTACGCACGAGCAGTACTTC
>.|TRBV27|TRBJ1-1|.
CASSLMGGGNTEAFF
TGTGCCAGCAGTTTGATGGGCGGGGGAAACACTGAAGCTTTCTTT
>few|TRBV11-2|TRBJ1-6|TRBD1
CASSRSGQPNSPLHF
TGTGCCAGCAGCCGATCGGGACAGCCTAATTCACCCCTCCACTTT
>.|TRBV27|TRBJ2-7|TRBD1
CASTYTGGSSYEQYF
TGTGCCAGCACCTATACAGGGGGTAGCTCCTACGAGCAGTACTTC
>few|TRBV9|TRBJ2-5|TRBD1
CASSVEAGGPETQYF
TGTGCCAGCAGCGTAGAGGCAGGGGGCCCGGAGACCCAGTACTTC
>few|TRBV29-1|TRBJ1-3|.
CSVEVPGNTIYF
TGCAGCGTTGAAGTCCCGGGAAACACCATATATTTT
>few|TRBV25-1|TRBJ2-1|TRBD1
CASSEDRRSYNEQFF
TGTGCCAGCAGTGAGGACAGGCGATCCTACAATGAGCAGTTCTTC
>few|TRBV18|TRBJ2-5|TRBD1
CASSPQGAGETQYF
TGTGCCAGCTCACCACAGGGGGCAGGAGAGACCCAGTACTTC
>few|TRBV19|TRBJ1-1|TRBD1
CASSSGQTYNTEAFF
TGTGCCAGTAGTTCGGGACAGACTTATAACACTGAAGCTTTCTTT
>.|TRBV7-9|TRBJ2-6|.
CASSLRVVVGGPGANVLTF
TGTGCCAGCAGCTTACGTGTCGTAGTCGGGGGACCGGGGGCCAACGTCCTGACTTTC
>.|TRBV7-9|TRBJ1-2|.
CASSFLGDGYTF
TGTGCCAGCAGCTTCTTAGGGGATGGCTACACCTTC
>.|TRBV27|TRBJ2-5|TRBD2
CASSPLTSATGETQYF
TGTGCCAGCAGTCCCCTGACTAGCGCCACAGGGGAGACCCAGTACTTC
>.|TRBV9|TRBJ1-2|.
CASSKNYGSNYGYTF
TGTGCCAGCAGCAAAAATTACGGGAGTAACTATGGCTACACCTTC
>many|TRBV29-1|TRBJ2-3|TRBD1
CSVRDREADTQYF
TGCAGCGTGAGAGACAGGGAAGCAGATACGCAGTATTTT
>few|TRBV5-1|TRBJ2-3|.
CASSPDTSTDTQYF
TGCGCCAGCAGCCCGGACACTAGCACAGATACGCAGTATTTT
>.|TRBV4-1|TRBJ2-5|.
CASSQGRVRETQYF
TGCGCCAGCAGCCAAGGCAGGGTCAGGGAGACCCAGTACTTC
>.|TRBV5-4|TRBJ2-6|.
CASIPGPGANVLTF
TGTGCCAGCATCCCTGGGCCCGGGGCCAACGTCCTGACTTTC
>.|TRBV5-6|TRBJ2-5|.
CASSSQETQYF
TGTGCCAGCAGCTCACAAGAGACCCAGTACTTC
>.|TRBV5-1|TRBJ2-2|.
CASSLEGLPGELFF
TGCGCCAGCAGCTTGGAGGGACTCCCCGGGGAGCTGTTTTTT
>.|TRBV9|TRBJ1-2|.
CASSLSLQGSGYGYTF
TGTGCCAGCAGCCTATCCCTCCAGGGGAGTGGGTATGGCTACACCTTC
>.|TRBV30|TRBJ1-2|.
CAWRSGTYGYTF
TGTGCCTGGCGAAGCGGCACCTATGGCTACACCTTC
>.|TRBV19|TRBJ2-2|.
CASSIPGNTGELFF
TGTGCCAGTAGTATTCCGGGGAACACCGGGGAGCTGTTTTTT
>.|TRBV29-1|TRBJ2-1|.
CSVGGGAANNEQFF
TGCAGCGTGGGGGGAGGAGCCGCTAACAATGAGCAGTTCTTC
>few|TRBV28|TRBJ2-7|TRBD2
CASSSGLELYGSSYEQYF
TGTGCCAGCAGTTCGGGACTAGAATTATATGGGAGCTCCTACGAGCAGTACTTC
>once|TRBV5-1|TRBJ2-6|.
CASSTPETGANVLTF
TGCGCCAGCAGCACCCCAGAAACAGGTGCCAACGTCCTGACTTTC
>once|TRBV9|TRBJ2-1|.
CASSVGGGGSYNEQFF
TGTGCCAGCAGCGTAGGGGGCGGCGGCTCCTACAATGAGCAGTTCTTC
>.|TRBV29-1|TRBJ2-7|TRBD1
CSVGQGRYEQYF
TGCAGCGTCGGACAGGGGAGGTACGAGCAGTACTTC
>once|TRBV5-1|TRBJ2-2|.
CASSLDTRGGELFF
TGCGCCAGCAGCCTGGATACTCGGGGCGGGGAGCTGTTTTTT